The 12 T cell receptor beta chains given below trace back to one sample, sequenced in a study of blood T cell repertoires in COVID-19. The table came from immunoSEQ multiplex PCR; TCRdb's copy has only in-frame clones and leaves some out. The sample includes around 100,000 clones, around 86% of them seen just once. The sample taken for sequencing was peripheral blood. The receptors shown here come from a woman older than 75 with acute or convalescent COVID-19.

Here the CDR3 DNA reads TGTGCCAGCTCACCCCTTGACTCACCCACAGATACGCAGTATTTT. This translates into CASSPLDSPTDTQYF. V and J are TRBV18 and TRBJ2-3; D is unresolved. V was clipped by 3 bases and J by 2 bases, with 12 bases between them. This CDR3 contains 15 residues. In germline, CDR1 is KGHSH, CDR2 LQKENI.

This clone was counted a few times. The chain combines TRBV30 with TRBJ1-5; the match to TRBD1 covers 8 bases. Germline CDR1 is GTSNPN and CDR2 is SVGIG (reference sequence). The CDR3 has 13 amino acids. Trimming removed 5 bases from V and 5 bases from J; junction bases left unmatched: 5. The CDR3 loop is CAWAGQGDQPQHF. CDR3 DNA sequence: TGTGCCTGGGCCGGACAGGGCGATCAGCCCCAGCATTTT.

The chain combines TRBV18 with TRBJ1-4; 7 nucleotides align to TRBD1. The CDR3 runs 15 residues. V gave up 3 bases and J gave up 8 bases; unmatched junction bases: 9. The germline CDR1 and CDR2 sequences are KGHSH and LQKENI. In DNA form, the CDR3 reads TGTGCCAGCTCACCCACTCGACAGGGAAGGGAAAAACTGTTTTTT. Its protein is CASSPTRQGREKLFF.

The genes are TRBV4-3 and TRBJ1-2; 8 nucleotides align to TRBD1. This CDR3 region has 15 residues. Germline V CDR1 and CDR2: LGHNA, YSLEER. Unmatched junction bases numbered 7, after V lost 0 bases and J lost 7 bases. The CDR3: CASSQDKAGGFGYTF. The CDR3 DNA follows: TGCGCCAGCAGCCAAGATAAGGCAGGGGGCTTTGGCTACACCTTC.

The chain couples TRBV27 to TRBJ1-1; a possible D gene is TRBD1 (5 bases). Germline assignment: CDR1 MNHEY and CDR2 SMNVEV (reference sequence). The CDR3 is 16 amino acids. With 4 bases removed from V and 3 bases from J, the gap between germline ends came to 18 bases. CDR3 in amino acids: CASSSYRGGLDTEAFF. CDR3 sequence (DNA): TGTGCCAGCAGTTCCTATAGGGGTGGGTTGGACACTGAAGCTTTCTTT.

The V gene is TRBV7-9, the J gene TRBJ2-2; 9 bases are a match to TRBD1. The CDR3 covers 16 residues. Trimming removed 5 bases from V and 8 bases from J; junction bases left unmatched: 12. The germline CDR1 and CDR2 sequences are SEHNR and FQNEAQ (reference sequence). The CDR3 loop reads CASSDAGTGSMGELFF. For the CDR3, the DNA is TGTGCCAGCAGCGATGCCGGGACAGGGTCTATGGGGGAGCTGTTTTTT.

The CDR3 DNA is TGTGCCAGCAGCCAAGATCTTGCAGATACGCAGTATTTT. It translates to CASSQDLADTQYF. This chain joins TRBV14 and TRBJ2-3; D is uncertain. The length of the CDR3 is 13 residues. Trimming pared 0 bases from V and 4 bases from J, leaving 5 bases between. From germline, CDR1 is SGHDN and CDR2 FVKESK. Combining the CDR3 with reference TRBV14 and TRBJ2-3 gives the whole variable domain EAGVTQFPSHSVIEKGQTVTLRCDPISGHDNLYWYRRVMGKEIKFLLHFVKESKQDESGMPNNRFLAERTGGTYSTLKVQPAELEDSGVYFCASSQDLADTQYFGPGTRLTVL.

The rearrangement uses TRBV11-2 and TRBJ1-2; weak D call: TRBD1 (6 bases). The CDR3 runs 14 residues. The V end was cut by 5 bases, the J end by 6 bases, with 16 bases between. Germline V gene data show CDR1 as SGHAT and CDR2 as FQNNGV. CDR3 DNA sequence: TGTGCCAGCAGCGTGGTTCAGGGGAGACATGGCTACACCTTC. Translating gives CASSVVQGRHGYTF.

The rearrangement joins TRBV6-4 to TRBJ2-7, with D perhaps TRBD1 (5 bases). The CDR3 is 14 amino acids. Trimming left V 8 bases short and J 2 bases short, with 16 bases between. The V gene's germline CDR1 is MRHNA and CDR2 SNTAGT. The CDR3 nucleotides read TGTGCCAGCTCTAGGACAATCGATACCTACGAGCAGTACTTC. This sequence encodes CASSRTIDTYEQYF.

In DNA form, the CDR3 reads TGTGCCAGCAGCCGCGGACAGAATACGCAGTATTTT. Translating gives CASSRGQNTQYF. V and J are TRBV3-1 (or the pseudogene TRBV3-2) and TRBJ2-3; weak D call: TRBD1 (6 bases). There are 12 residues in the CDR3. V shed 4 bases and J shed 7 bases, with 9 bases lying between them. The V gene's germline CDR1 is LGHDT and CDR2 YNNKEL (reference sequence).

This clone was recorded only once. CDR3 residues: CASSESGMGNQPQHF. The CDR3 bases are TGTGCCAGCAGTGAGTCGGGGATGGGCAATCAGCCCCAGCATTTT. This rearrangement joins TRBV6-1 to TRBJ1-5, with no clear D. CDR1 is MNHNS and CDR2 is SASEGT in the germline V gene. This CDR3 contains 15 residues. V lost 3 bases and J lost 2, with 11 bases in between.

The V call is TRBV5-1, the J call TRBJ1-2; D might be TRBD1 (6 bases). This CDR3 region has 14 residues. Trimming pared 2 bases from V and 2 bases from J, leaving 10 bases between. The germline CDR1 and CDR2 sequences are SGHRS and YFSETQ. Written as DNA, the CDR3 is TGCGCCAGCAGCTTACGACAGGAGAACTATGGCTACACCTTC. As protein: CASSLRQENYGYTF. The variable domain in full, with the rest retrieved from reference TRBV5-1 and TRBJ1-2, is KAGVTQTPRYLIKTRGQQVTLSCSPISGHRSVSWYQQTPGQGLQFLFEYFSETQRNKGNFPGRFSGRQFSNSRSEMNVSTLELGDSALYLCASSLRQENYGYTFGSGTRLTVV.